This T cell receptor beta chain was sequenced in a study of blood T cells in healthy people across ages (dated by TCRdb to about 2015). For the study in its entirety: In model experiments, roughly one uniquely barcoded TCR beta cDNA molecule per two T cells was captured by template switching. For two donors (one aged 18 to 29 and one aged 80 or older), the study analyzed two additional independent replicas of 1 million unique cDNA reads from the same blood draw. Four age groups were formed from the donors: young (average approximately 16 years), middle-aged (approximately 42), aged (roughly 59) and long-lived (around 82). To track age-related changes in TCR beta repertoire diversity, the study relied on deep sequencing normalized with unique cDNA molecular identifiers. Donors of different ages were randomly distributed across sequencing lanes to avoid experimental bias. Study-wide conclusions, independent of this receptor: The CMV infection status of donors was not known, potentially confounding age-related changes in expanded clonotypes. Bulk unsorted PBMC profiling prevented conclusive comparison of naive and antigen-experienced compartments. A strong correlation was found between observed TCR beta diversity and the percentage of naive T cells measured by flow cytometry. Observed TCR beta diversity per million T cells fell roughly linearly with age, and a significant reduction was already apparent by age around 44. Estimates of total diversity based on one million sequenced T cells were considered lower bounds and underestimates. Compared with the aged group, the long-lived group had more naive CD4+ T cells, fewer expanded clones and increased TCR diversity, a pattern suggesting age selection.

Worth noting for this clonotype: This clone's antigen is unknown. The input lacks base qualities; no much larger clone sits a single base away.

The library was made by 5' RACE. The sequencer was an Illumina HiSeq 2500. The second PCR ran for roughly 7 to 11 cycles and used a J-beta primer mix along with a sample-barcoded 5' primer. A template-switch 5' adaptor carrying 12 random nucleotides introduced a unique molecular identifier onto each TCR beta cDNA molecule. Each sample yielded at least 2.5 million CDR3-containing paired-end reads. First-strand cDNA was synthesized from all RNA with the Mint cDNA synthesis kit, primed by a TRBC-specific oligonucleotide. All cDNA was treated with uracil-DNA glycosylase and then went through a first 18-cycle PCR with the universal primers M1SS and BC2_uni_R. Turning to the authors' computational methods: For normalization, 1 million high-quality reads, each with a distinct molecular identifier, were randomly selected from each sample. Instead of being binned into consensus sequences, reads that shared molecular identifiers were thrown out. MiTCR, set to a Q25 quality threshold and the strictest error-elimination algorithm, was used for CDR3 identification, clonotype clustering and error correction. A nonparametric unseen species model with Euler transformation was used to estimate lower-bound total TCR beta diversity. The raw public reads went through TCRdb reprocessing: fastp at Q25, MiXCR clone calling, in-frame beta chains kept. Identical CDR3 protein sequences are pooled into one entry, listed with their most common genes and DNA. These V and J calls originate from TCRdb's pipeline instead of the authors' own analysis. This sample is represented by over a million distinct CDR3 sequences; 55% to 75% of them were singletons. The ten largest make up 6.7% of the sample.

The germline V gene specifies MGHDK as CDR1 and SYGVNS as CDR2. V lost 1 base and J lost 4 bases; the stretch between them is 13 bases long. Including cysteine and phenylalanine, the CDR3 has 15 amino acids. Solely the CDR3 DNA is kept, with 45 bases framed from the first base. The 39 donors, aged about 6 to 100 years, were systemically healthy Caucasian individuals from Russia. Ten milliliters of peripheral blood were drawn from each donor into EDTA-treated Vacutainer tubes. PBMCs were isolated by Ficoll-Paque density-gradient centrifugation, with at least 6 million obtained per sample. Trizol reagent was used to extract total RNA from the PBMCs, yielding at least 5.5 micrograms per sample. For every donor, an aliquot of PBMCs went through flow cytometry to measure the percentages of naive CD45RAhigh/CD27high T cells.

This receptor chain uses TRBV25-1 and TRBJ1-2; the D gene cannot be resolved reliably. Sequencing input: blood. This clonotype originated in a man aged 18 to 30 in good health. For the CDR3, the sequence is CASSELDTLPYGYTF. At the DNA level, the sequence is TGTGCCAGCAGTGAATTAGACACCTTACCCTATGGCTACACCTTC.